These 6 T cell receptor beta chains originate from one sample sequenced in a study of OX40 agonist ivuxolimab in advanced cancers. Here immunoSEQ multiplex PCR was the method, and the copy in TCRdb shows in-frame clones only, minus some. This table has fewer than 85,000 clones, around nine tenths appearing once. Sequencing used CD4+ or CD8+ T cells sorted from blood, obtained in a trial of the OX40 agonist ivuxolimab. Every receptor here comes from an adult with an advanced solid tumor such as melanoma, head and neck, liver or kidney cancer.

J is TRBJ1-5 and V is TRBV6-1, with D perhaps TRBD1 (5 bases). CDR1 is MNHNS and CDR2 is SASEGT in the germline V gene. The CDR3 is 16 residues long. V lost 2 bases to trimming and J lost 4 bases, with 15 bases between them. For the CDR3, the DNA is TGTGCCAGCAGTGAAAGTGGGGGGAGGCTTAATCAGCCCCAGCATTTT. It translates to CASSESGGRLNQPQHF.

This chain connects TRBV5-1 to TRBJ2-7, with 7 bases matching TRBD1. The CDR3 is made up of 14 amino acids. The germline gives CDR1 SGHRS, CDR2 YFSETQ. J lost 2 bases, V lost 2 bases, and 4 bases had no gene match. Here the CDR3 DNA reads TGCGCCAGCAGCTTAGGGGACAGACCCTACGAGCAGTACTTC. This translates into CASSLGDRPYEQYF.

The J gene is TRBJ1-2, the V gene TRBV11-2, with TRBD1 matching 8 bases. V gave up 8 bases and J gave up 7 bases; unmatched junction bases: 6. Germline V gene lookup returns CDR1 SGHAT and CDR2 FQNNGV. There are 12 residues in the CDR3. The CDR3 spells CASVTGDGGYTF. For the CDR3, the DNA is TGTGCCAGCGTGACAGGGGACGGTGGCTACACCTTC.

V and J are TRBV28 and TRBJ2-7; 8 bases map to TRBD1. The trim removed 6 bases at V and 6 bases at J, leaving 13 bases unmatched. This CDR3 spans 15 amino acids. Per germline, CDR1 MDHEN and CDR2 SYDVKM. The CDR3 DNA reads TGTGCCAGCAGCACCACAGGGGGAAAAGGCCGCGAGCAGTACTTC. Its protein is CASSTTGGKGREQYF. Drawing the rest from reference TRBV28 and TRBJ2-7, the complete variable domain is DVKVTQSSRYLVKRTGEKVFLECVQDMDHENMFWYRQDPGLGLRLIYFSYDVKMKEKGDIPEGYSVSREKKERFSLILESASTNQTSMYLCASSTTGGKGREQYFGPGTRLTVT.

V gene TRBV6-6 combines with J gene TRBJ2-7, with a possible D match to TRBD1 (5 bases). The V end lost 6 bases, the J end lost 2 bases, and 20 bases lay between the germline ends. The CDR3 consists of 16 residues. CDR1 and CDR2 (germline): MNHNY, SVGAGI (reference sequence). The CDR3 region has the DNA TGTGCCAGCAGCCCAGGTGGGGCAGGGAATCCCTACGAGCAGTACTTC. This sequence encodes CASSPGGAGNPYEQYF.

The chain recombines TRBV6-6 with TRBJ1-6; weak D call: TRBD1 (6 bases). Trimming pared 6 bases from V and 7 bases from J, leaving 13 bases between. The CDR3 contains 14 residues. CDR1 is MNHNY and CDR2 is SVGAGI in the germline V gene (reference sequence). CDR3 sequence: CASSPDRLNSPLHF. In DNA, the CDR3 is TGTGCCAGCAGCCCCGACAGGCTAAATTCACCCCTCCACTTT.